Each of the 18 T cell receptor beta chains below was sequenced from the same sample in a study of shared T cell receptors in the human thymus. Clones were sequenced by immunoSEQ multiplex PCR, and TCRdb holds only the in-frame ones, with some missing. Of more than 550,000 clones detected, 87% appear once; the ten largest clones hold about 0.0094%. This sample was also put to use in a study of human thymus T cells.

The material sequenced was thymocytes. The source of these receptors is a boy in the first two years of life with a congenital heart defect.

The chain employs TRBV27 and TRBJ2-5, with 14 bases identical to TRBD2. In germline, CDR1 is MNHEY, CDR2 SMNVEV (reference sequence). The CDR3 contains 17 residues. Trimming at V came to 5 bases and at J to 2 bases, leaving 7 bases not matched to a gene. Here the CDR3 reads CASSPRLAGGPQETQYF. In DNA, the CDR3 is TGTGCCAGCAGTCCCCGACTAGCGGGAGGGCCTCAAGAGACCCAGTACTTC.

This clone was recorded a few times. The V and J genes are TRBV4-3 and TRBJ2-5; tentative D call: TRBD2 (6 bases). Germline V gene data show CDR1 as LGHNA and CDR2 as YSLEER. V lost 1 base to trimming and J lost 8 bases, with 14 bases between them. This CDR3 has 14 residues. CDR3 protein: CASSQGRWRGTQYF. CDR3 nucleotide sequence: TGCGCCAGCAGCCAAGGGAGGTGGCGGGGCACCCAGTACTTC.

CDR3 sequence reads: CASSFTQWTGRDTQYF. CDR3 bases: TGTGCCAGCAGTTTCACTCAATGGACAGGGAGAGATACGCAGTATTTT. This sequence joins TRBV28 and TRBJ2-3; TRBD1 agrees at 8 bases. The length of the CDR3 is 16 residues. The V gene end was trimmed by 3 bases and the J gene end by 5 bases; junction bases not matched to a gene: 10. From germline, CDR1 is MDHEN and CDR2 SYDVKM.

This chain uses TRBV28 with TRBJ1-5, with 11 bases matching TRBD1. CDR3 length: 13 amino acids. J lost 7 bases, V lost 6 bases, and 2 bases had no gene match. CDR1 MDHEN and CDR2 SYDVKM come from the germline V gene. CDR3 in amino acids: CASRRTGGQPQHF. The CDR3 nucleotides read TGTGCCAGCAGGAGGACAGGGGGCCAGCCCCAGCATTTT.

The chain's CDR3 is CASSQDFSGMSEETQYF. The DNA for the CDR3 is TGTGCCAGCAGCCAAGATTTTAGCGGGATGTCGGAAGAGACCCAGTACTTC. The V call is TRBV14, the J call TRBJ2-5, with 8 bases lining up with TRBD2. Germline V gene data show CDR1 as SGHDN and CDR2 as FVKESK. V dropped 0 bases and J dropped 3; count of bases not matched to a gene: 9. The CDR3 is 17 residues long.

The chain uses TRBV28 and TRBJ2-3, with 9 bases fitting TRBD2. The CDR3 loop spans 13 amino acids. The V gene end was trimmed by 5 bases and the J gene end by 4 bases; junction bases not matched to a gene: 1. Per germline, CDR1 MDHEN and CDR2 SYDVKM. CDR3 sequence: CASSAGGPDTQYF. As DNA, the CDR3 is TGTGCCAGCAGTGCGGGGGGGCCAGATACGCAGTATTTT.

The gene calls are TRBV18 and TRBJ2-1; TRBD2 might be the D (5 bases). Germline lookup yields CDR1 KGHSH and CDR2 LQKENI. The ends were cut back, 0 bases at V and 9 bases at J, with 18 bases in the middle. The CDR3 consists of 16 residues. Written as DNA, the CDR3 is TGTGCCAGCTCACCACCCCACGGAAGGCCAAGCGGTGAGCAGTTCTTC. Protein: CASSPPHGRPSGEQFF.

The CDR3 sequence is CAWTKPSQETQYF. CDR3 DNA: TGTGCCTGGACCAAACCCAGCCAAGAGACCCAGTACTTC. The V and J genes are TRBV30 and TRBJ2-5; D is unclear. The CDR3 sequence is 13 residues long. Per germline, CDR1 GTSNPN and CDR2 SVGIG (reference sequence). Trimming shortened V by 4 bases and J by 1 base, and 10 bases separated the two germline ends.

The rearrangement joins TRBV19 to TRBJ1-6; 7 bases line up with TRBD1. CDR3 length equals 13 residues. CDR1 and CDR2 (germline): LNHDA, SQIVND (reference sequence). V was pared by 7 bases and J by 8 bases, with 5 bases of the junction left unmatched. The CDR3 region is CASNSQGDSPLHF. CDR3 sequence (DNA): TGTGCCAGTAATTCCCAGGGGGATTCACCCCTCCACTTT.

A single count supports this clone. V gene TRBV7-9 combines with J gene TRBJ1-5; a weak D match, TRBD1 (5 bases). V lost 5 bases and J lost 0, with 11 bases in between. Germline CDR1 and CDR2: SEHNR and FQNEAQ (reference sequence). The CDR3 covers 15 residues. The CDR3 reads CASSAGPYSNQPQHF. CDR3 bases: TGTGCCAGCAGCGCGGGACCATATAGCAATCAGCCCCAGCATTTT.

The V gene is TRBV14, the J gene TRBJ1-2, with no clear D. CDR3 length equals 14 residues. With 4 bases removed from V and 5 bases from J, the gap between germline ends came to 14 bases. Germline CDR1 SGHDN, CDR2 FVKESK. This CDR3 reads CASSPRHKGYGYTF. CDR3 bases: TGTGCCAGCAGCCCCAGGCATAAAGGTTATGGCTACACCTTC.

This sequence joins TRBV4-3 and TRBJ2-1, with 8 bases that match TRBD1. The length of the CDR3 is 19 residues. Unmatched junction bases numbered 22, after V lost 4 bases and J lost 8 bases. Germline V lookup: CDR1 LGHNA, CDR2 YSLEER. CDR3 in amino acids: CASSPFPDRASWGEDEQFF. CDR3 DNA: TGCGCCAGCAGCCCTTTTCCGGACAGGGCTTCGTGGGGGGAGGATGAGCAGTTCTTC.

The gene calls are TRBV4-1 and TRBJ1-5; D unclear. V lost 2 bases and J lost 0, with 17 bases in between. Germline CDR1 MGHRA, CDR2 YSYEKL. The CDR3 loop spans 18 amino acids. The CDR3 loop reads CASSQPARPTSSNQPQHF. The CDR3 DNA is TGCGCCAGCAGCCAACCAGCCAGGCCCACTTCTAGCAATCAGCCCCAGCATTTT.

The CDR3 loop reads CASGIRGASGLPGELFF. The CDR3 region has the DNA TGTGCCAGCGGGATAAGGGGTGCTAGCGGGCTACCCGGGGAGCTGTTTTTT. The chain joins TRBV9 to TRBJ2-2; 8 bases agree with TRBD2. This CDR3 spans 17 amino acids. Per germline, CDR1 SGDLS and CDR2 YYNGEE. The V gene end was trimmed by 7 bases and the J gene end by 6 bases; junction bases not matched to a gene: 17.

This clone has just a few counts. This chain uses TRBV19 with TRBJ2-2; 8 bases agree with TRBD1. Unmatched junction bases numbered 13, after V lost 4 bases and J lost 6 bases. CDR3 length equals 17 residues. Germline CDR1 reads LNHDA; CDR2 reads SQIVND (reference sequence). The CDR3 nucleotides read TGTGCCAGTAGTACCCACTCGGACAGGGACCTCCCCGGGGAGCTGTTTTTT. Its protein product is CASSTHSDRDLPGELFF. The entire variable domain, with the rest obtained from reference TRBV19 and TRBJ2-2, is as follows: DGGITQSPKYLFRKEGQNVTLSCEQNLNHDAMYWYRQDPGQGLRLIYYSQIVNDFQKGDIAEGYSVSREKKESFPLTVTSAQKNPTAFYLCASSTHSDRDLPGELFFGEGSRLTVL.

This sequence joins TRBV9 and TRBJ2-3, with a possible D match to TRBD1 (6 bases). Germline CDR1 reads SGDLS; CDR2 reads YYNGEE. V lost 0 bases to trimming and J lost 0 bases, with 17 bases between them. The CDR3 extends over 18 amino acids. The CDR3 coding sequence is TGTGCCAGCAGCGTAGCCCTACCGGGGACAACCAGCACAGATACGCAGTATTTT. Its translation is CASSVALPGTTSTDTQYF.

This clone appeared a single time. This chain connects TRBV30 to TRBJ1-2; D not resolved. Between the trimmed V and J ends, which lost 0 bases and 1 base, there was a span of 9 bases. The germline V gene has CDR1 GTSNPN and CDR2 SVGIG (reference sequence). This CDR3 has 14 residues. The CDR3 DNA sequence: TGTGCCTGGAGTGTGGGCGGGAGTAACTATGGCTACACCTTC. It is translated as CAWSVGGSNYGYTF. Filled out from reference TRBV30 and TRBJ1-2, the complete variable domain reads SQTIHQWPATLVQPVGSPLSLECTVEGTSNPNLYWYRQAAGRGLQLLFYSVGIGQISSEVPQNLSASRPQDRQFILSSKKLLLSDSGFYLCAWSVGGSNYGYTFGSGTRLTVV.

This clone was picked up one time. This chain joins TRBV27 and TRBJ1-1; D might be TRBD1 (6 bases). The V end was cut by 0 bases, the J end by 1 base, with 12 bases between. Germline-derived CDR1 and CDR2 are MNHEY and SMNVEV (reference sequence). The CDR3 loop spans 16 amino acids. The CDR3 protein is CASSLSDPTGNTEAFF. DNA for the CDR3: TGTGCCAGCAGTTTATCCGACCCGACAGGGAACACTGAAGCTTTCTTT.